The present T cell receptor (beta chain) was sequenced within a study of blood T cell repertoires in COVID-19. Overall study: Researchers got acute and convalescent COVID-19 samples from the United States, Italy and Spain.

Per the study methods: It was from reference gene primer amplification that nucleated cell counts were estimated. TCRdb keeps only in-frame clones here, not all; method: immunoSEQ multiplex PCR. V and J calls and clone size are given by that table; D and trimming were obtained from the DNA. The repertoire has around 60,000 clones, around 93% of them found once; the top ten carry 4.6%. Trimming at V came to 4 bases and at J to 9 bases, leaving 5 bases not matched to a gene. The germline gives CDR1 MRHNA, CDR2 SNTAGT. The CDR3 contains 14 residues. The genes are TRBV6-4 and TRBJ2-1; TRBD2 matches at 11 bases. Sequencing was performed on peripheral blood. The clonotype comes from a man aged 50-60 years with active COVID-19. The CDR3, as DNA: TGTGCCAGCAGTGTGTTAGCGGGAGGGCGTGAGCAGTTCTTC. It codes for CASSVLAGGREQFF.